What follows are 20 T cell receptor beta chains derived from one specimen sequenced in a study of T-cell memory formation after mild COVID-19. TCRdb re-called the 5' RACE reads with MiXCR, one entry per CDR3 protein. The sample includes 450,000 or so distinct CDR3 sequences, 20% to 30% seen only once; the top ten take around an eighth. Sequences were obtained from PBMCs or a T cell subset sorted from them (not recorded which). These TCRs come from an adult woman who had mild COVID-19 (a few samples of this study predate the infection). Cell type and time point are not known.

This chain joins TRBV5-4 and TRBJ2-7; 7 bases match TRBD1. V lost 3 bases and J lost 0; bases outside the gene matches: 9. Germline V gene lookup returns CDR1 SGHNT and CDR2 YYREEE (reference sequence). CDR3 length equals 16 residues. CDR3 in amino acids: CASSSRGQSSSYEQYF. DNA of the CDR3: TGTGCCAGCAGCTCGAGGGGACAGAGCAGCTCCTACGAGCAGTACTTC.

This rearrangement joins TRBV4-3 to TRBJ2-3; weak D call: TRBD2 (6 bases). With 8 bases removed from V and 3 bases from J, the gap between germline ends came to 12 bases. The CDR3 loop spans 13 amino acids. Germline CDR1 and CDR2: LGHNA and YSLEER. CDR3 protein: CASANLATDTQYF. DNA for the CDR3: TGCGCCAGCGCCAACCTAGCGACAGATACGCAGTATTTT.

The chain links TRBV7-9 to TRBJ2-1, with TRBD1 matching over 10 bases. The trim removed 2 bases at V and 8 bases at J, leaving 12 bases unmatched. This CDR3 has 17 amino acids. Germline loops: CDR1 SEHNR, CDR2 FQNEAQ (reference sequence). The CDR3: CASSLRLRTGGLDEQFF. As DNA, the CDR3 is TGTGCCAGCAGCTTACGGTTGAGGACAGGGGGTCTCGATGAGCAGTTCTTC.

This chain joins TRBV7-9 and TRBJ1-2; D might be TRBD1 (6 bases). Trimming stripped 0 bases from V and 2 bases from J, with 13 bases between. The CDR3 is 16 residues long. CDR1 is SEHNR, CDR2 FQNEAQ, per germline (reference sequence). The CDR3 region is CASSLAAGAPNYGYTF. CDR3 nucleotides: TGTGCCAGCAGCTTAGCTGCGGGGGCCCCAAACTATGGCTACACCTTC.

This clonotype turned up a few times. The CDR3 carries no conserved terminal phenylalanine or tryptophan, so it likely arises from a read error. This sequence joins TRBV3-1 and TRBJ2-1, with a possible D match to TRBD2 (5 bases). Germline V CDR1 and CDR2: LGHDT, YNNKEL (reference sequence). V shed 0 bases and J shed 2 bases, with 17 bases lying between them. CDR3 length: 18 residues. In DNA form, the CDR3 reads TGTGCCAGCAGCCAAGATCGGAGAGCGGCTCCAACCTACAATGAGCAGTTCTCC. Protein: CASSQDRRAAPTYNEQFS.

The table lists this clonotype with a few counts. The chain has TRBV2 and TRBJ1-5; D not resolved. This CDR3 is 13 amino acids long. CDR1 is SNHLY and CDR2 is FYNNEI in the germline V gene. Trimming pared 1 base from V and 1 base from J, leaving 2 bases between. The CDR3 sequence: CASSEVSNQPQHF. CDR3 sequence (DNA): TGTGCCAGCAGTGAAGTGAGCAATCAGCCCCAGCATTTT.

This clonotype has more than one count but fewer than ten. The V and J genes are TRBV7-3 and TRBJ2-2; 10 positions match TRBD1. This CDR3 is built from 14 residues. Germline trimming cut 8 bases from V and 6 bases from J; bases unmatched to any gene: 6. Germline V gene data show CDR1 as SGHTA and CDR2 as FQGTGA. The CDR3 protein is CASSGDRGSGELFF. In DNA, the CDR3 is TGTGCCAGCTCTGGGGACAGGGGTTCCGGGGAGCTGTTTTTT.

The chain employs TRBV28 and TRBJ2-7; 8 bases agree with TRBD1. Unmatched junction bases numbered 7, after V lost 2 bases and J lost 4 bases. Per the germline V gene, CDR1 is MDHEN and CDR2 is SYDVKM. There are 15 residues in the CDR3. The CDR3 spells CASSLPSDRGYEQYF. CDR3 DNA sequence: TGTGCCAGCAGTTTACCCAGCGACAGGGGATACGAGCAGTACTTC.

This clonotype has a handful of counts. The chain is built from TRBV5-1 and TRBJ2-3; TRBD1 aligns across 8 bases. This CDR3 has 15 amino acids. CDR1 is SGHRS and CDR2 is YFSETQ in the germline V gene. After removal of 4 bases from V and 1 base from J, the junction contained 5 bases not matched to a gene. CDR3 protein: CASSVPGQGTDTQYF. CDR3 in DNA: TGCGCCAGCAGCGTACCGGGACAGGGCACAGATACGCAGTATTTT.

This clonotype was detected ten times or more. The V call is TRBV24-1, the J call TRBJ2-2; TRBD2 matches at 7 bases. The CDR3 extends over 16 amino acids. V lost 4 bases, J lost 5 bases, and 9 bases stayed unmatched. Looked up from germline, CDR1 is KGHDR and CDR2 is SFDVKD. CDR3 protein: CATSDQQRDFTGELFF. CDR3 coding DNA: TGTGCCACCAGTGACCAACAGCGGGATTTTACCGGGGAGCTGTTTTTT.

The chain recombines TRBV7-8 with TRBJ2-7; 10 positions match TRBD1. Germline loops: CDR1 SGHVS, CDR2 FQNEAQ. Losses at the gene ends were 5 bases for V and 2 bases for J; bases not matched to a gene: 6. The CDR3 sequence is 15 residues long. CDR3 amino acids: CASSPATGGTYEQYF. The DNA for the CDR3 is TGTGCCAGCAGCCCAGCGACAGGGGGCACCTACGAGCAGTACTTC.

This clonotype was seen more than once but under ten times. This chain uses TRBV20-1 with TRBJ2-7; D perhaps matches TRBD2 (5 bases). This CDR3 is built from 15 residues. The germline gives CDR1 DFQATT, CDR2 SNEGSKA (reference sequence). The V and J ends lost 6 bases and 1 base respectively, with 19 bases between them. The CDR3 is CSAPSPAGGSYEQYF. CDR3 nucleotides: TGCAGTGCCCCCTCCCCGGCAGGAGGATCCTACGAGCAGTACTTC.

This clonotype has just a few counts. The genes are TRBV29-1 and TRBJ2-1, with D tentatively TRBD2 (7 bases). This CDR3 spans 14 amino acids. Trimming cost V 5 bases and J 3 bases, with 14 bases left between them. The germline V gene has CDR1 SQVTM and CDR2 ANQGSEA. CDR3 amino acids: CSVRTRGVYNEQFF. CDR3 DNA: TGCAGCGTTCGGACTAGGGGGGTCTACAATGAGCAGTTCTTC.

CDR3 residues: CASSQEDGGGQYF. The CDR3 DNA reads TGTGCCAGCAGCCAAGAAGATGGCGGGGGTCAGTACTTC. The chain uses TRBV3-1 and TRBJ2-5; 7 bases match TRBD2. Germline values: CDR1 LGHDT, CDR2 YNNKEL (reference sequence). The V and J ends lost 0 bases and 11 bases, in that order; junction bases with no gene match: 6. CDR3 size: 13 residues.

The CDR3 nucleotides are TGTGCCAGCAGTTGGGTGGGGACCGGGGAGCTGTTTTTT. Protein product: CASSWVGTGELFF. The chain recombines TRBV12-3 or TRBV12-4 with TRBJ2-2, with unresolved D. The CDR3 consists of 13 residues. The ends were cut back, 4 bases at V and 5 bases at J, with 8 bases in the middle.

By frequency in the sample, this clonotype is medium-sized. V is TRBV2 and J is TRBJ2-3; D gene ambiguous. V was pared by 8 bases and J by 5 bases, with 17 bases between. The length of the CDR3 is 14 residues. Germline values: CDR1 SNHLY, CDR2 FYNNEI. The CDR3 sequence is CASLRTPSGDTQYF. DNA of the CDR3: TGTGCCAGCCTCCGAACACCCTCCGGAGATACGCAGTATTTT. Full variable domain (remainder filled in from reference TRBV2 and TRBJ2-3): EPEVTQTPSHQVTQMGQEVILRCVPISNHLYFYWYRQILGQKVEFLVSFYNNEISEKSEIFDDQFSVERPDGSNFTLKIRSTKLEDSAMYFCASLRTPSGDTQYFGPGTRLTVL.

The gene calls are TRBV5-4 and TRBJ2-1; no reliable D call. Germline lookup yields CDR1 SGHNT and CDR2 YYREEE (reference sequence). This CDR3 has 17 amino acids. The V gene lost 5 bases and the J gene lost 4 bases, with 22 bases spanning the gap. The CDR3 loop reads CASSYRVLDLTYNEQFF. In DNA, the CDR3 is TGTGCCAGCAGTTACCGGGTCCTCGACCTTACGTACAATGAGCAGTTCTTC.

The rearrangement links TRBV11-2 to TRBJ2-1; 7 nucleotides align to TRBD2. This CDR3 has 16 amino acids. J gave up 3 bases and V 4 bases, and 9 bases lay outside the gene matches. CDR1 and CDR2 from the germline V gene are SGHAT and FQNNGV. The CDR3 protein is CASSSGAGTLYNEQFF. The CDR3 DNA is TGTGCCAGCAGCTCTGGAGCGGGGACCCTCTACAATGAGCAGTTCTTC.

The chain has TRBV7-9 and TRBJ1-2; 7 bases align to TRBD1. Trimming at V came to 5 bases and at J to 4 bases, leaving 10 bases not matched to a gene. The CDR3 covers 15 residues. Germline V gives CDR1 SEHNR, CDR2 FQNEAQ (reference sequence). The CDR3 DNA reads as TGTGCCAGCAGCAAAACAGGGGAAGGGGGCTATGGCTACACCTTC. Amino acids: CASSKTGEGGYGYTF.

The V and J genes are TRBV9 and TRBJ1-2; D remains ambiguous. Germline V CDR1 and CDR2: SGDLS, YYNGEE. With 3 bases removed from V and 4 bases from J, the gap between germline ends came to 10 bases. The CDR3 runs 13 residues. As DNA, the CDR3 is TGTGCCAGCAGCGCCGCCCCGGCCTATGGCTACACCTTC. Translation: CASSAAPAYGYTF.